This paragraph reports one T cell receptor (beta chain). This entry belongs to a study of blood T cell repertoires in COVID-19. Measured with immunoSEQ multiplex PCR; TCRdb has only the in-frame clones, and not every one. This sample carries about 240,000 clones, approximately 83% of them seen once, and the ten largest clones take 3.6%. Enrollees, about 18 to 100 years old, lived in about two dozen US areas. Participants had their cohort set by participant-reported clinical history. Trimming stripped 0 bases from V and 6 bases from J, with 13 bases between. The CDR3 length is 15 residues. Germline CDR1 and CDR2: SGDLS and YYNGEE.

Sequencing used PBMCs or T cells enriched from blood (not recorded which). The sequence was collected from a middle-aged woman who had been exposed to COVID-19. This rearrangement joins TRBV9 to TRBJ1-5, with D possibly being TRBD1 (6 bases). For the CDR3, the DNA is TGTGCCAGCAGCGTAGATGGGAGGGGGTTTCAGCCCCAGCATTTT. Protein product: CASSVDGRGFQPQHF.